This TCR beta chain comes out of a study of beta chain features in type 1 diabetes. The entirety of the isolated RNA underwent reverse transcription, so expressed TCRB transcripts were sequenced. Some clones are missing from TCRdb's copy, which holds only in-frame ones; the method was immunoSEQ multiplex PCR. This table has 400,000 or so clones, 9.6% appearing once. This clone showed up many times. Its antigen is as yet unknown. Findings and limits, study-wide: Moderate but significant shortening of TCRB CDR3s was recorded in all four CD4+ subsets from Type 1 diabetes patients.

The receptor was derived from a man aged 25-45 years with type 1 diabetes. The sequenced sample was central memory CD4+ T cells from blood.

The CDR3 protein is CASSLDTLFTGGQETQYF. In nucleotides, the CDR3 is TGTGCCAGCAGCTTAGATACGCTTTTTACAGGTGGTCAAGAGACCCAGTACTTC. The chain combines TRBV7-2 with TRBJ2-5; the D gene is possibly TRBD1 (5 bases). Germline assignment: CDR1 SGHTA and CDR2 FQGNSA. The V end was cut by 1 base, the J end by 2 bases, with 20 bases between. The CDR3 covers 18 residues.